A selection of T cell receptor beta chains follows, all from one sample in a study of blood T cell repertoires in COVID-19. Only in-frame clones appear in the TCRdb table, and some are missing; sequencing was by immunoSEQ multiplex PCR. The data hold about 400,000 clones, with less than 90% observed a single time. Sequencing was carried out using PBMCs or T cells enriched from blood (not recorded which). The receptors were gathered from a woman younger than 45 who had recovered from COVID-19. Each CDR3 is given without its conserved first and last residue.

TRBV6-5,ASSSGQGSAF
TRBV2,ASRGTGTGVEKLF
TRBV29-1,SAADSSYNEQF
TRBV5-8,ASRWTSSSLEQY
TRBV18,ASSDGVDQPQH
TRBV3-1/TRBV3-2,ASSQDRGYYGYT
TRBV9,ASSVGYSYEQY
TRBV21-1,ASSKAGQGKTNTIY
TRBV3-1/TRBV3-2,ASRGPPGTGLYT
TRBV5-5,ASSLGGGNYGYT
TRBV19,ASSKGGTGEETEAF
TRBV11-2,ASSRGAQGGKWETQY
TRBV11-2,ASSFTANYGYT
TRBV11-2,ASSLGPVGYT
TRBV5-1,ASSLFSTGGSPLH
TRBV6-5,ASSFRNQPQH
TRBV5-5,ASSLSNANTGELF
TRBV9,ASSVLTPMNTEAF
TRBV19,ASSIIGGSTEAF
TRBV29-1,SVAGRVGSYEQY